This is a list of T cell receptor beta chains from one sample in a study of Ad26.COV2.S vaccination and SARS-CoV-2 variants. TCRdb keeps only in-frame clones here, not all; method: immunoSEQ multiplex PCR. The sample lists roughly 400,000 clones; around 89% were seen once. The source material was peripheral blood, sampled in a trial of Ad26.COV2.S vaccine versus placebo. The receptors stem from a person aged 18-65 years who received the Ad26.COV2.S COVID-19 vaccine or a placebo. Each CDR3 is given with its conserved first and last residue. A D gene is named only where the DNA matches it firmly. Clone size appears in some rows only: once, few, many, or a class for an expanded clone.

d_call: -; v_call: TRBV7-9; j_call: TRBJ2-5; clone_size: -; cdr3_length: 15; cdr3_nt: TGTGCCAGCAGCCTTGGCCCGGGAGCAGCTGGGGCCCAGTACTTC; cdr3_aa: CASSLGPGAAGAQYF
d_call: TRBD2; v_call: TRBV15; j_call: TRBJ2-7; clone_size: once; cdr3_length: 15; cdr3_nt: TGTGCCACCTCCCTGGGAGGCGGGAGCTCCTACGAGCAGTACTTC; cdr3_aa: CATSLGGGSSYEQYF
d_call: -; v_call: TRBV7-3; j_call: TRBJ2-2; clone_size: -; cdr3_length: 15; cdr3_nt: TGTGCCAGCAGCTTAACTCCGTCGGCCACCGGGGAGCTGTTTTTT; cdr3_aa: CASSLTPSATGELFF
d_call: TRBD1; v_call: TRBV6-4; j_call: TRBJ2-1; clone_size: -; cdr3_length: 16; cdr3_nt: TGTGCCAGCAGTCAGGGTGATGCGACAGGGGGCAATGAGCAGTTCTTC; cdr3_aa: CASSQGDATGGNEQFF
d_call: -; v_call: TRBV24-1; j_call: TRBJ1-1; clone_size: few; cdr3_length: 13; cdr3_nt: TGTGCCACCAGTGATTTGGACGGCTCAGCTGCTTTCTTT; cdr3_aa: CATSDLDGSAAFF
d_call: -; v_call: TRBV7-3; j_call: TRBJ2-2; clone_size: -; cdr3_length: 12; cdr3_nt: TGTGCCAGCGGTAGGGGCCGGTCGGAGCTGTTTTTT; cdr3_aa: CASGRGRSELFF
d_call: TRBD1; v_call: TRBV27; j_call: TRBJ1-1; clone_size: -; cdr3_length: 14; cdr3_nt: TGTGCCAGCCGATGGGACAGGTTGAACACTGAAGCTTTCTTT; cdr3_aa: CASRWDRLNTEAFF
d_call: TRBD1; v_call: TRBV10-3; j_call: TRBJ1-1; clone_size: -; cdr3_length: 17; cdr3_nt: TGTGCCATCAGTCCGGACAGGCTGACGACGATGAACACTGAAGCTTTCTTT; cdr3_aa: CAISPDRLTTMNTEAFF
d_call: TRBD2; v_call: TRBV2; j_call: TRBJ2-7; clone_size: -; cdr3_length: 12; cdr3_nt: TGTGCCAGCCTCCCTAGCGGCCACGAGCAGTACTTC; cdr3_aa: CASLPSGHEQYF
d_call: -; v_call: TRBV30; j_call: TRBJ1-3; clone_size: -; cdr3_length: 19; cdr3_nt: TGTGCCTGGAGTGTAGCGCAGTGGGGGTACAGGCCCCTGGGAAACACCATATATTTT; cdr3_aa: CAWSVAQWGYRPLGNTIYF
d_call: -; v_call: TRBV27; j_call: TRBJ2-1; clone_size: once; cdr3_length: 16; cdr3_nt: TGTGCCAGCAGTAACAGGGGGGGAGGATCCTACAATGAGCAGTTCTTC; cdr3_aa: CASSNRGGGSYNEQFF
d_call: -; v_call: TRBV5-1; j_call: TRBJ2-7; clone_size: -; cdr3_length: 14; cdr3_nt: TGCGCCAGCAGCTACGGACAGTCGGCCGGCGAGCAGTACTTC; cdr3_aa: CASSYGQSAGEQYF
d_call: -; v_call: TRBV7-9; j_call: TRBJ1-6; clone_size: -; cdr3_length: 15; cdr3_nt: TGTGCCAGCAGCCCGATGAGCTCCTATAATTCACCCCTCCACTTT; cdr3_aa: CASSPMSSYNSPLHF
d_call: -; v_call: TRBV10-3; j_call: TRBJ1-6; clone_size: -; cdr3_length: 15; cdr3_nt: TGTGCCATCGGGGAGGGATTAGCTATTGGTTCACCCCTCCACTTT; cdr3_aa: CAIGEGLAIGSPLHF
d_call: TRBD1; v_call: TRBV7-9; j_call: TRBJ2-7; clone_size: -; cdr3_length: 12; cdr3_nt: TGTGCCAGCAGCTTTACAGGGGGCGAGCAGTACTTC; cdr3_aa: CASSFTGGEQYF
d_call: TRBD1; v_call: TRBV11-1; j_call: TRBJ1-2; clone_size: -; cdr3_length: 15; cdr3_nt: TGTGCCAGCAGCTTCGGCAGGGGGCGCATCTATGGCTACACCTTC; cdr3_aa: CASSFGRGRIYGYTF
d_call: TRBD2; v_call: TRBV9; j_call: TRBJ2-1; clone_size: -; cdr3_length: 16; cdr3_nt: TGTGCCAGCAGCGTAGCGCCTAGCGGGGCATACAATGAGCAGTTCTTC; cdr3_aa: CASSVAPSGAYNEQFF
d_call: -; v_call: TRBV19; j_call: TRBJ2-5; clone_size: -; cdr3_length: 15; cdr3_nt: TGTGCCAGTAGTATAGGCGGGGATCTACAAGAGACCCAGTACTTC; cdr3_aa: CASSIGGDLQETQYF
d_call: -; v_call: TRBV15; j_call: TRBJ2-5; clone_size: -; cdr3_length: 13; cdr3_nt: TGTGCCACCAGCAGATCGACGGGAGAGACCCAGTACTTC; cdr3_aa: CATSRSTGETQYF
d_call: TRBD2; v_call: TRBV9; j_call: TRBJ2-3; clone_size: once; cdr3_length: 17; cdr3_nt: TGTGCCAGCAGCGTAAATTCACTAGCGGGAGAACGAGATACGCAGTATTTT; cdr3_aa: CASSVNSLAGERDTQYF
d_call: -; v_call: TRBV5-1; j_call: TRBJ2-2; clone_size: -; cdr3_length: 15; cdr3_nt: TGCGCCAGCAAAGACAGGCGCTCGAACACCGGGGAGCTGTTTTTT; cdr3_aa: CASKDRRSNTGELFF
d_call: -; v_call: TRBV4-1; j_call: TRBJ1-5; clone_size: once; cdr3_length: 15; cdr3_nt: TGCGCCAGCAGCCAAGACGGACAGTTCAATCAGCCCCAGCATTTT; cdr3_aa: CASSQDGQFNQPQHF
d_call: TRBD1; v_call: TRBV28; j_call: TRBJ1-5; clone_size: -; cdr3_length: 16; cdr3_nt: TGTGCCAGCAGCTCCGGGACAGGGATGGAAAATCAGCCCCAGCATTTT; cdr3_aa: CASSSGTGMENQPQHF
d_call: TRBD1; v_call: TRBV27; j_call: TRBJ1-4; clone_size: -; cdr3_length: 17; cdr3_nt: TGTGCCAGCAGTTTCTCGACAGGGATAACAACTAATGAAAAACTGTTTTTT; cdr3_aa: CASSFSTGITTNEKLFF
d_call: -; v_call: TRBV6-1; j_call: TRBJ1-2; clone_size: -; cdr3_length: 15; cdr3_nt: TGTGCCAGCAGTGAATCGGAGACGTTACTCTATGGCTACACCTTC; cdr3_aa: CASSESETLLYGYTF
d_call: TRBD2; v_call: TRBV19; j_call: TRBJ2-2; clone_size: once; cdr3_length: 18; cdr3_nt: TGTGCCACCTACGGACTAGCGGGAAAGTCAGCGAACACCGGGGAGCTGTTTTTT; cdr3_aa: CATYGLAGKSANTGELFF
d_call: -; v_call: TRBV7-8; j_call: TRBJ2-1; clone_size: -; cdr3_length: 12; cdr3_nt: TGTGCCAGCAGCCTAAGCTGGGAGCAGCAGTTCTTC; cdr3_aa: CASSLSWEQQFF
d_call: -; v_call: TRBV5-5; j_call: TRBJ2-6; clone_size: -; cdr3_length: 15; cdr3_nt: TGTGCCAGCAGCTTGGGCAGACCCGGGGCCAACGTCCTGACTTTC; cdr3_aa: CASSLGRPGANVLTF
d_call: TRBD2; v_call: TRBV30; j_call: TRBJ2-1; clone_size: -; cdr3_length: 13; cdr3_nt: TGTGCCTGGAGCCTAGCGGGTCCGAGTGAGCAGTTCTTC; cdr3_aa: CAWSLAGPSEQFF
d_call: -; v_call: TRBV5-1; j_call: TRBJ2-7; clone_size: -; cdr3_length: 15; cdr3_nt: TGCGCCAGCAGCTTGGTTCCAGCTGCCTCCTACGAGCAGTACTTC; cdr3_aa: CASSLVPAASYEQYF
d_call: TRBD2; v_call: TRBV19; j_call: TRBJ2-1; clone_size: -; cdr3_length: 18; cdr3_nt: TGTGCCAGTAGTACCAGCGGACTAGCGGGAGGTTTAGTCAATGAGCAGTTCTTC; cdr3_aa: CASSTSGLAGGLVNEQFF
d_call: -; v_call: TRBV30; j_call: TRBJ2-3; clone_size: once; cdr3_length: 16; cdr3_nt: TGTGCCTGGAGTGTACTGCCGGGAGAGTCCACAGATACGCAGTATTTT; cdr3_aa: CAWSVLPGESTDTQYF
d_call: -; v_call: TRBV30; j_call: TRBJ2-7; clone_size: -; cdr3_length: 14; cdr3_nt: TGTGCCTGGAGCGGGTCCAGCCATTTACCGTCGCAGTACTTC; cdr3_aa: CAWSGSSHLPSQYF
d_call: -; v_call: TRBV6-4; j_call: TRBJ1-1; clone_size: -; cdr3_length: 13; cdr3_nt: TGTGCCAGCAGTGACGGGCGGGGGTATGAAGCTTTCTTT; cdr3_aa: CASSDGRGYEAFF
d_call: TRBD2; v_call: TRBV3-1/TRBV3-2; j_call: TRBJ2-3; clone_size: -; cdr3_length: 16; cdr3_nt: TGTGCCAGCAGCCATCCGGGACTAGCGCGTACAGATACGCAGTATTTT; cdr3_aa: CASSHPGLARTDTQYF
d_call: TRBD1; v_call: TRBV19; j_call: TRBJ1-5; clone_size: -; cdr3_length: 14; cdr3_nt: TGTGCCAGTAGTAAGACAGGGGGCGATCAGCCCCAGCATTTT; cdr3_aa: CASSKTGGDQPQHF
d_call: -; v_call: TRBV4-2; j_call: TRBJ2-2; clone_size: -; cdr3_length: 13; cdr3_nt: TGTGCCAGCAGCCAAGACGGCACCGGGGAGCTGTTTTTT; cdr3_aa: CASSQDGTGELFF
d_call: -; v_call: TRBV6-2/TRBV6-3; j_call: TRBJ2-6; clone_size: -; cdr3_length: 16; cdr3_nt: TGTGCCAGCAGTGCCAATTTGGGGACTGGGGCCAACGTCCTGACTTTC; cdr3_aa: CASSANLGTGANVLTF
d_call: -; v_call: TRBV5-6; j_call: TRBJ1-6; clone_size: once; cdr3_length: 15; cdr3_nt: TGTGCCAGCAGCCCTACCCGAGGTGTCCCCTCACCCCTCCACTTT; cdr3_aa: CASSPTRGVPSPLHF
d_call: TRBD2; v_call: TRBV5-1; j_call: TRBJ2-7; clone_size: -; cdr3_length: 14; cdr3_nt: TGCGCCAGCAGCTTGGATACAGCGGGAGGGATGCAGTACTTC; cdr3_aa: CASSLDTAGGMQYF
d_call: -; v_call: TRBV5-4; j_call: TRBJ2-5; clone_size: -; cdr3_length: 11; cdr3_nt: TGTGCTACCGGGGGAAAAGAGACCCAGTACTTC; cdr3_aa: CATGGKETQYF
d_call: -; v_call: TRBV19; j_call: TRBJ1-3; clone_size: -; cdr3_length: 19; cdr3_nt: TGTGCCAGTTCTATCAAGGTCCCCCGCTGGGTGACCTCTGGAAACACCATATATTTT; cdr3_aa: CASSIKVPRWVTSGNTIYF
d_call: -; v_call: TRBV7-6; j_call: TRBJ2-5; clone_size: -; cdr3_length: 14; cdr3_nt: TGTGCCAGCAGCCCGAGGGGGACTCGAGAGACCCAGTACTTC; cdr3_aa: CASSPRGTRETQYF
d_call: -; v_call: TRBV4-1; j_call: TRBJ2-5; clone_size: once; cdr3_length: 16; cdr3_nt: TGCGCCAGCAGCCAGAGAACCGGGCCCCTCCCCGAGACCCAGTACTTC; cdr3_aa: CASSQRTGPLPETQYF
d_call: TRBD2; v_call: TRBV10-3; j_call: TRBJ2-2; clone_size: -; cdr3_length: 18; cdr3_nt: TGTGCCATCAGTGAGTCGACGGGACTAGCGGGAGCCACCGGGGAGCTGTTTTTT; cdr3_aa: CAISESTGLAGATGELFF
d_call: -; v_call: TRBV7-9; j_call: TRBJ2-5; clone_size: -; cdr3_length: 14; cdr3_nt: TGTGCCAGCAGCTCGTCGAAGGGTTTGGAGACCCAGTACTTC; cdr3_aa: CASSSSKGLETQYF
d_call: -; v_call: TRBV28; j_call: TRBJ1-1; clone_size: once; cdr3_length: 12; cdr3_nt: TGTGCCAGCACGGGGGGAGCAACTGAAGCTTTCTTT; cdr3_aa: CASTGGATEAFF